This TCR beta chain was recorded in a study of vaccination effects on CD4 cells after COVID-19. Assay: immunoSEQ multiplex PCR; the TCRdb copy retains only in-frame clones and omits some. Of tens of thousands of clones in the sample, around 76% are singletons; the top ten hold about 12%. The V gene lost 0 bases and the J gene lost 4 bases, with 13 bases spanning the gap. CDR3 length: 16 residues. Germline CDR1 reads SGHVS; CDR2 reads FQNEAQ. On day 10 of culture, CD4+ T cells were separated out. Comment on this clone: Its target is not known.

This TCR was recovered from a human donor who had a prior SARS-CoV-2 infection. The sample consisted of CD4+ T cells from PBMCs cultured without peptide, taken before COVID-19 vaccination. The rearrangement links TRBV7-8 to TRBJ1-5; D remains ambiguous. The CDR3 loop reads CASSLAPVPGNQPQHF. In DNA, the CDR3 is TGTGCCAGCAGCTTAGCGCCGGTCCCCGGGAATCAGCCCCAGCATTTT.